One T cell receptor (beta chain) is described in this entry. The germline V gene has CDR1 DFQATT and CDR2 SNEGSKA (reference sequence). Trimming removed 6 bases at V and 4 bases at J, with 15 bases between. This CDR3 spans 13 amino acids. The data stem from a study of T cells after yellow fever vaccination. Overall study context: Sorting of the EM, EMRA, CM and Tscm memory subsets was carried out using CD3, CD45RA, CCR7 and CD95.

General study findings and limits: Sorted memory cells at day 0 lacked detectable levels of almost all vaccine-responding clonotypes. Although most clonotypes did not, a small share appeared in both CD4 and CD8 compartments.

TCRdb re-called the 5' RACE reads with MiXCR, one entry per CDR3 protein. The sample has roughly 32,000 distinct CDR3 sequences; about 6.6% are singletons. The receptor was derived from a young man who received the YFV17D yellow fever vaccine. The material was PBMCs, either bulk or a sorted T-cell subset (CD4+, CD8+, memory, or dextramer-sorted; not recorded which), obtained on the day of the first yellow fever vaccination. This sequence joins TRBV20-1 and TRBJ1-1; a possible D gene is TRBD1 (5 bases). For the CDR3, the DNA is TGCAGTGCCAGTCGGGGGGAGAGCACTGAAGCTTTCTTT. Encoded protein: CSASRGESTEAFF.